These 5 T cell receptor beta chains were all obtained from the same sample, sequenced in a study of T cells after yellow fever vaccination. Each CDR3 protein gets one entry after TCRdb re-called the 5' RACE reads with MiXCR. The sample has some 300,000 distinct CDR3 sequences; roughly 7.5% are singletons. The source material was PBMCs, sampled 45 days after the first yellow fever vaccination. These TCRs come from a young man who received the YFV17D yellow fever vaccine.

In its sample, this clonotype was seen many times. The chain employs TRBV5-1 and TRBJ2-2, with TRBD1 identical over 9 bases. The CDR3 extends over 15 amino acids. Trimming took 4 bases from V and 2 from J; bases not matched to a gene: 3. Germline V lookup: CDR1 SGHRS, CDR2 YFSETQ. The CDR3 DNA is TGCGCCAGCAGCACGGGACAGGGAAACACCGGGGAGCTGTTTTTT. The encoded protein is CASSTGQGNTGELFF.

This clonotype was recorded a few times. The chain has TRBV20-1 and TRBJ2-5, with D possibly being TRBD1 (5 bases). CDR3 size: 13 residues. Germline values: CDR1 DFQATT, CDR2 SNEGSKA (reference sequence). V was cut by 6 bases and J by 5 bases, with 16 bases left in between. CDR3 coding DNA: TGCAGTGCGAGTCGACAGCTTTCCGAGACCCAGTACTTC. Encoded protein: CSASRQLSETQYF.

This clonotype was counted many times. The chain links TRBV3-1 to TRBJ2-1, with D perhaps being TRBD1 or TRBD2 (6 bases each). Looked up from germline, CDR1 is LGHDT and CDR2 is YNNKEL (reference sequence). This CDR3 region has 18 residues. V dropped 2 bases and J dropped 8 bases, with 25 bases sitting between them. This chain's CDR3 is CASSQKMVGGPNGDEQFF. For the CDR3, the DNA is TGTGCCAGCAGCCAAAAAATGGTCGGGGGCCCGAACGGGGATGAGCAGTTCTTC.

This clonotype was seen a few times. The chain employs TRBV4-1 and TRBJ2-3; D may be TRBD1 (6 bases). The CDR3 covers 14 residues. The V gene lost 7 bases and the J gene lost 1 base, with 12 bases spanning the gap. The germline V gene encodes CDR1 MGHRA and CDR2 YSYEKL. The CDR3 DNA reads as TGCGCCAGCACCCACCCAGGGGGCACAGATACGCAGTATTTT. Translating gives CASTHPGGTDTQYF.

This clonotype was observed a few times. V is TRBV4-2 and J is TRBJ2-5; D remains ambiguous. V gave up 6 bases and J gave up 4 bases, with 12 bases separating them. Germline CDR1 and CDR2: LGHNA and YNFKEQ. The CDR3 sequence is 13 residues long. This CDR3 reads CASRRTDGETQYF. The CDR3 bases are TGTGCCAGCAGAAGGACCGACGGAGAGACCCAGTACTTC.